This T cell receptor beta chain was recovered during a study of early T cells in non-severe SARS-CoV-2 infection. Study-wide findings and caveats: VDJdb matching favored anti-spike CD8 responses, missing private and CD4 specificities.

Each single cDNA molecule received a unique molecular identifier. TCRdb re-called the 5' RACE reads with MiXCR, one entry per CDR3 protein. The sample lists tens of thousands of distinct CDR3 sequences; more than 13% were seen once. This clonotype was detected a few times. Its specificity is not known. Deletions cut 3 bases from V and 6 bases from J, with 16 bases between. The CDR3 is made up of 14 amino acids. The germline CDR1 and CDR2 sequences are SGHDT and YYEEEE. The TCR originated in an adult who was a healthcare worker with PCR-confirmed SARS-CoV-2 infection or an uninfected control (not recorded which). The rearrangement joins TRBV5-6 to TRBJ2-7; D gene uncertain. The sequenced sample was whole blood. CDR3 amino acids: CASSSDPPPGEQYF. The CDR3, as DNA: TGTGCCAGCAGCTCGGACCCACCCCCCGGCGAGCAGTACTTC.